A selection of T cell receptor beta chains follows, all from one sample in a study of blood T cell repertoires in COVID-19. Profiled with immunoSEQ multiplex PCR; TCRdb holds only in-frame clones, not every one. Here the sample spans over 300,000 clones, approximately 85% being singletons. Sequencing used peripheral blood. All receptors derive from a human donor in a cohort sampled during active COVID-19. The CDR3 runs from the conserved cysteine through the conserved F or W. The order of the fields is J gene, D gene, V gene, clone size, CDR3 length, CDR3 protein, CDR3 DNA. The D gene is left open where the match is weak. Rows give clone size only sometimes, using once, few, many, or a class for an expanded clone.

TRBJ1-2	-	TRBV2	-	17	CASSEDEAGVIGYGYTF	TGTGCCAGCAGTGAAGACGAGGCAGGGGTAATCGGCTATGGCTACACCTTC
TRBJ2-5	-	TRBV5-4	-	14	CASSLRGTQETQYF	TGTGCCAGCAGCTTGAGGGGGACACAAGAGACCCAGTACTTC
TRBJ2-1	-	TRBV29-1	-	14	CSAGGTEDANEQFF	TGCAGCGCGGGGGGGACAGAAGATGCGAATGAGCAGTTCTTC
TRBJ1-4	-	TRBV7-9	few	14	CASSFVRSGEKLFF	TGTGCCAGCAGCTTCGTCAGGAGCGGCGAAAAACTGTTTTTT
TRBJ2-3	TRBD2	TRBV3-1/TRBV3-2	-	16	CASSQGTSGRTDTQYF	TGTGCCAGCAGCCAAGGGACTAGCGGACGCACAGATACGCAGTATTTT
TRBJ1-2	TRBD1	TRBV27	-	14	CASSSGGGNYGYTF	TGTGCCAGCAGTTCAGGGGGCGGGAACTATGGCTACACCTTC
TRBJ1-4	-	TRBV4-1	-	16	CASSQPTRGPKEKLFF	TGCGCCAGCAGCCAGCCAACGAGAGGGCCGAAAGAAAAACTGTTTTTT
TRBJ2-2	TRBD1	TRBV9	-	16	CASSVGTGDHTGELFF	TGTGCCAGCAGCGTGGGCACAGGGGACCACACCGGGGAGCTGTTTTTT
TRBJ2-7	-	TRBV6-5	-	15	CASSKVQRNSYEQYF	TGTGCCAGCAGTAAGGTCCAGCGGAATTCCTACGAGCAGTACTTC
TRBJ2-1	-	TRBV5-1	-	15	CASSLPDELYNEQFF	TGCGCCAGCAGCTTGCCCGACGAACTATACAATGAGCAGTTCTTC
TRBJ1-4	-	TRBV5-1	-	15	CASSLWPGANEKLFF	TGCGCCAGCAGCTTGTGGCCAGGGGCAAATGAAAAACTGTTTTTT
TRBJ1-1	-	TRBV7-6	-	13	CASSLEQDTEAFF	TGTGCCAGCAGCTTAGAGCAGGACACTGAAGCTTTCTTT
TRBJ2-7	TRBD1	TRBV6-6	-	13	CASWGQGTYEQYF	TGTGCCAGCTGGGGACAGGGGACCTACGAGCAGTACTTC
TRBJ1-2	-	TRBV19	once	14	CASSIRTANYGYTF	TGTGCCAGTAGTATACGGACAGCGAACTATGGCTACACCTTC
TRBJ2-1	TRBD2	TRBV10-2	-	13	CASRGLAVDEQFF	TGCGCCAGCAGGGGACTAGCGGTGGATGAGCAGTTCTTC
TRBJ2-4	TRBD2	TRBV7-9	once	17	CASSLGGGPPPKNIQYF	TGTGCCAGCAGCTTAGGGGGGGGTCCACCCCCCAAAAACATTCAGTACTTC
TRBJ2-7	-	TRBV7-8	-	16	CASSLAVGTFSYEQYF	TGTGCCAGCAGCTTAGCGGTGGGCACTTTCTCCTACGAGCAGTACTTC
TRBJ2-1	-	TRBV10-3	-	15	CAISESAVFGNEQFF	TGTGCCATCAGTGAGTCCGCAGTTTTTGGCAATGAGCAGTTCTTC
TRBJ1-2	TRBD1	TRBV9	-	15	CASSADTGTVYGYTF	TGTGCCAGCAGCGCCGATACCGGGACAGTCTATGGCTACACCTTC
TRBJ2-7	TRBD2	TRBV9	-	16	CASSPRARGGSYEQYF	TGTGCCAGCAGCCCGCGGGCTCGGGGGGGTTCCTACGAGCAGTACTTC
TRBJ1-2	-	TRBV9	-	16	CASSVISQTRGSGYTF	TGTGCCAGCAGCGTTATCTCTCAAACCAGGGGAAGTGGCTACACCTTC
TRBJ2-7	-	TRBV7-8	-	15	CASSLASGGLYEQYF	TGTGCCAGCAGCTTAGCGTCGGGTGGACTCTACGAGCAGTACTTC
TRBJ2-7	-	TRBV6-5	-	13	CASCPGISYEQYF	TGTGCCAGCTGCCCGGGTATTTCCTACGAGCAGTACTTC
TRBJ1-2	-	TRBV7-3	-	14	CASSLGLYEYGYTF	TGTGCCAGCAGCTTGGGACTATACGAATATGGCTACACCTTC
TRBJ1-1	-	TRBV12-3/TRBV12-4	-	12	CASSLVGNEAFF	TGTGCCAGCAGTTTGGTCGGGAATGAAGCTTTCTTT
TRBJ1-3	-	TRBV6-5	-	14	CASSLLYSGNTIYF	TGTGCCAGCAGCCTACTGTACTCTGGAAACACCATATATTTT
TRBJ1-5	-	TRBV7-2	-	13	CASSARRDQPQHF	TGTGCCAGCAGCGCAAGACGGGATCAGCCCCAGCATTTT
TRBJ2-3	-	TRBV13	-	12	CASSHGADTQYF	TGTGCCAGCAGCCATGGAGCAGATACGCAGTATTTT
TRBJ1-2	-	TRBV6-5	once	13	CASSSYAPYGYTF	TGTGCCAGCAGCTCCTACGCGCCCTATGGCTACACCTTC
TRBJ2-1	-	TRBV11-3	-	12	CASSSNSHEQFF	TGTGCCAGCAGCTCCAACTCGCATGAGCAGTTCTTC
TRBJ1-1	TRBD1	TRBV9	-	14	CASSFGQGTTEAFF	TGTGCCAGCAGTTTCGGACAGGGAACCACTGAAGCTTTCTTT
TRBJ2-2	-	TRBV30	-	14	CAWMSFANTGELFF	TGTGCCTGGATGAGCTTCGCGAACACCGGGGAGCTGTTTTTT
TRBJ1-5	TRBD1	TRBV5-6	-	15	CASSQDRGIGQPQHF	TGTGCCAGCAGCCAGGACAGGGGTATCGGTCAGCCCCAGCATTTT
TRBJ1-1	-	TRBV7-8	once	13	CASSLVVSTEAFF	TGTGCCAGCAGCTTAGTTGTGAGCACTGAAGCTTTCTTT
TRBJ1-5	-	TRBV12-5	-	15	CASGLVDRHNQPQHF	TGTGCTAGTGGTTTGGTAGACAGGCACAACCAGCCCCAGCATTTT
TRBJ1-1	-	TRBV11-3	-	12	CASSASGHEAFF	TGTGCCAGCAGTGCGTCAGGGCATGAAGCTTTCTTT
TRBJ1-6	-	TRBV7-2	-	15	CASSLQFPRDSPLHF	TGTGCCAGCAGCTTACAGTTCCCCAGGGATTCACCCCTCCACTTT
TRBJ1-5	-	TRBV29-1	-	13	CSVVYASNQPQHF	TGCAGCGTTGTTTATGCGAGCAATCAGCCCCAGCATTTT
TRBJ1-2	TRBD1	TRBV5-1	-	15	CASSLGTGEKYGYTF	TGCGCCAGCAGCTTGGGTACAGGGGAAAAATATGGCTACACCTTC
TRBJ2-3	TRBD1	TRBV10-3	medium-sized	14	CAIAGTASTDTQYF	TGTGCCATCGCCGGGACAGCTAGCACAGATACGCAGTATTTT
TRBJ1-1	TRBD1	TRBV5-1	once	13	CASSLGQGMEAFF	TGCGCCAGCAGCCTGGGACAGGGGATGGAAGCTTTCTTT
TRBJ2-1	-	TRBV7-3	few	13	CASSVGLNNEQFF	TGTGCCAGCAGCGTGGGACTCAACAATGAGCAGTTCTTC
TRBJ2-7	TRBD1	TRBV13	-	14	CASSWRDRWYEQYF	TGTGCCAGCAGCTGGAGGGACAGGTGGTACGAGCAGTACTTC
TRBJ1-5	-	TRBV5-1	-	13	CASSLDSGQPQHF	TGCGCCAGCAGCTTGGATAGCGGGCAGCCCCAGCATTTT
TRBJ1-3	-	TRBV6-5	-	16	CASSYSNREAGNTIYF	TGTGCCAGCAGTTACTCGAACAGGGAAGCTGGAAACACCATATATTTT
TRBJ1-4	-	TRBV7-9	-	16	CASSLEMGGKDEKLFF	TGTGCCAGCAGCTTAGAGATGGGGGGAAAAGATGAAAAACTGTTTTTT